These 29 T cell receptor beta chains originate from one sample sequenced in a study of T-cell memory formation after mild COVID-19. Each CDR3 protein gets one entry after TCRdb re-called the 5' RACE reads with MiXCR. This sample yields some 100,000 distinct CDR3 sequences, of which over 8.5% are seen a single time; 40% belongs to the top ten. What was sequenced was PBMCs or a T cell subset sorted from them (not recorded which). These receptor sequences come from a young man who had mild COVID-19 (a few samples of this study predate the infection). Cell type and time point are not known.

This clonotype was counted at least ten times. V and J are TRBV2 and TRBJ2-2; TRBD1 agrees at 7 bases. V lost 2 bases to trimming and J lost 2 bases; unmatched junction nucleotides: 5. This CDR3 is 16 amino acids long. CDR1 is SNHLY, CDR2 FYNNEI, per germline. The CDR3, as DNA: TGTGCCAGCAGTGAACTCCCAGGGGGAAACACCGGGGAGCTGTTTTTT. Translated: CASSELPGGNTGELFF.

The rearrangement links TRBV14 to TRBJ1-2; D unresolved. Germline lookup yields CDR1 SGHDN and CDR2 FVKESK. V gave up 2 bases and J gave up 1 base, with 8 bases separating them. The CDR3 is 14 amino acids. The CDR3 sequence is CASSQTGFNYGYTF. The CDR3 bases are TGTGCCAGCAGCCAAACCGGCTTTAACTATGGCTACACCTTC.

This sequence joins TRBV12-3 or TRBV12-4 and TRBJ2-2; no firm D call. Deletions cut 3 bases from V and 5 bases from J, with 10 bases between. The CDR3 is made up of 14 amino acids. CDR3 loop: CASSFVSYTGELFF. CDR3 nucleotide sequence: TGTGCCAGCAGTTTTGTCAGCTATACCGGGGAGCTGTTTTTT.

The genes are TRBV9 and TRBJ1-2; possible D gene TRBD1, 6 bases. Between the trimmed V and J ends, which lost 2 bases and 6 bases, there was a span of 11 bases. Germline assignment: CDR1 SGDLS and CDR2 YYNGEE. The CDR3 is 13 residues long. CDR3 sequence: CASSVWGLDGYTF. In DNA form, the CDR3 reads TGTGCCAGCAGCGTCTGGGGGCTCGATGGCTACACCTTC.

This clonotype was seen only once. V usage is TRBV29-1 and J usage is TRBJ1-2, with D possibly matching TRBD1 (6 bases). Germline CDR1 reads SQVTM; CDR2 reads ANQGSEA. V gave up 6 bases and J gave up 6 bases, with 14 bases separating them. The CDR3 runs 12 residues. The CDR3 DNA is TGCAGCGTAGTTCGGACAGTCGATGGCTACACCTTC. Its protein is CSVVRTVDGYTF. Full variable domain (missing parts from reference TRBV29-1 and TRBJ1-2): SAVISQKPSRDICQRGTSLTIQCQVDSQVTMMFWYRQQPGQSLTLIATANQGSEATYESGFVIDKFPISRPNLTFSTLTVSNMSPEDSSIYLCSVVRTVDGYTFGSGTRLTVV.

The chain recombines TRBV25-1 with TRBJ2-5, with TRBD2 identical over 9 bases. After removal of 2 bases from V and 10 bases from J, the junction contained 8 bases not matched to a gene. There are 14 residues in the CDR3. Germline assignment: CDR1 MGHDK and CDR2 SYGVNS. The CDR3 nucleotides are TGTGCCAGCAGTGAACCTAGCGGGGCCTCGATCCAGTACTTC. Its translation is CASSEPSGASIQYF.

The CDR3: CASSPPNLLTGELFF. The CDR3 nucleotides are TGTGCCAGCAGTCCTCCAAATTTACTTACCGGGGAGCTGTTTTTT. The chain recombines TRBV6-2 or TRBV6-3 with TRBJ2-2; D uncertain. Germline V gives CDR1 MNHEY, CDR2 SVGEGT. Trimming left V 5 bases short and J 5 bases short, with 15 bases between. The CDR3 sequence is 15 residues long.

This clonotype was observed a handful of times. The chain has TRBV9 and TRBJ1-5; 9 nucleotides align to TRBD1. The length of the CDR3 is 15 residues. Germline trimming cut 4 bases from V and 5 bases from J; bases unmatched to any gene: 7. The germline V gene has CDR1 SGDLS and CDR2 YYNGEE. This CDR3 reads CASSPRDRDYQPQHF. DNA for the CDR3: TGTGCCAGCAGCCCCCGGGACAGGGATTATCAGCCCCAGCATTTT.

This clonotype was seen only a few times. This chain connects TRBV12-3 or TRBV12-4 to TRBJ1-1; TRBD1 matches at 8 bases. This CDR3 is 13 amino acids long. After removal of 7 bases from V and 7 bases from J, the junction contained 8 bases not matched to a gene. CDR3 sequence reads: CASKIGDRYEAFF. The CDR3 DNA is TGTGCCAGCAAGATCGGGGACAGGTATGAAGCTTTCTTT.

This chain links TRBV10-3 with TRBJ2-1; TRBD2 agrees at 8 bases. The germline V gene has CDR1 ENHRY and CDR2 SYGVKD. There are 14 residues in the CDR3. V shed 3 bases and J 3 bases; nucleotides not matched to a gene: 1. As DNA, the CDR3 is TGTGCCATCAGTGACAGCGGGGGCTACAATGAGCAGTTCTTC. Protein: CAISDSGGYNEQFF.

The rearrangement uses TRBV12-5 and TRBJ1-1; a weak D match, TRBD1 (6 bases). V was clipped by 3 bases and J by 3 bases, with 11 bases between them. Germline CDR1 is LGHNT and CDR2 is FRNRAP. The CDR3 has 14 amino acids. The CDR3 DNA sequence: TGTGCTAGTGGTTTAGGGGGGCTTTACACTGAAGCTTTCTTT. Translation gives CASGLGGLYTEAFF.

This clonotype has at least ten counts. The rearrangement joins TRBV19 to TRBJ2-7; TRBD2 might be the D (6 bases). Germline V CDR1 and CDR2: LNHDA, SQIVND (reference sequence). The CDR3 totals 12 residues. V shed 6 bases and J shed 5 bases, with 11 bases lying between them. The CDR3 sequence: CASSRGMDEQYF. The CDR3 DNA follows: TGTGCCAGTAGCCGCGGGATGGACGAGCAGTACTTC.

A word on this clonotype: The junction shows a germline mismatch at one end, possibly a read error. The DNA for the CDR3 is TGTGCCAGCAGCTTAGCAGTCTATTCTTCGGTCTTT. Its protein is CASSLAVYSSVF. The chain links TRBV11-2 to TRBJ1-1, with no clear D. The germline CDR1 and CDR2 sequences are SGHAT and FQNNGV. This CDR3 has 12 amino acids.

The genes are TRBV21-1 and TRBJ2-7; TRBD1 reflects the table's D call only, with no check against the DNA. TRBV21-1 is shown as a pseudogene. The CDR3 contains 18 residues. The CDR3 loop reads CASSRKGRYWTEFYEQYV. The CDR3 DNA reads TGTGCCAGCAGCCGAAAAGGGAGATATTGGACAGAGTTCTACGAGCAGTACGTC.

The chain uses TRBV6-2 or TRBV6-3 and TRBJ2-3; either TRBD1 or TRBD2 may fit D (6 bases each). The CDR3 totals 13 residues. Deletions cut 8 bases from V and 6 bases from J, with 15 bases between. The germline CDR1 and CDR2 sequences are MNHEY and SVGEGT. The CDR3 nucleotides read TGTGCCAGCGCCCGAACGGGGGCCGATACGCAGTATTTT. Translating gives CASARTGADTQYF.

This rearrangement joins TRBV10-3 to TRBJ1-2; 8 bases line up with TRBD1. This CDR3 spans 13 amino acids. Germline CDR1 is ENHRY and CDR2 is SYGVKD. Trimming at V came to 4 bases and at J to 8 bases, leaving 6 bases not matched to a gene. The CDR3 reads CAISGGQGRGYTF. CDR3 coding DNA: TGTGCCATCAGTGGTGGACAGGGCCGGGGCTACACCTTC.

The V and J genes are TRBV7-9 and TRBJ1-6; 7 positions agree with TRBD1. This CDR3 contains 13 residues. V lost 5 bases and J lost 14; bases outside the gene matches: 9. Germline lookup yields CDR1 SEHNR and CDR2 FQNEAQ (reference sequence). For the CDR3, the DNA is TGTGCCAGCAGCCTCTCCGAGGACAGGACCCTCCACTTT. Protein: CASSLSEDRTLHF. Using reference TRBV7-9 and TRBJ1-6 for the parts outside the CDR3, the full variable domain is DTGVSQNPRHKITKRGQNVTFRCDPISEHNRLYWYRQTLGQGPEFLTYFQNEAQLEKSRLLSDRFSAERPKGSFSTLEIQRTEQGDSAMYLCASSLSEDRTLHFGNGTRLTVT.

This clonotype was recorded a few times. The chain links TRBV6-2 or TRBV6-3 to TRBJ2-7; no definite D call. This CDR3 region has 13 residues. With 2 bases removed from V and 3 bases from J, the gap between germline ends came to 8 bases. Looked up from germline, CDR1 is MNHEY and CDR2 is SVGEGT. DNA for the CDR3: TGTGCCAGCAGTTACGCGTTGTACTACGAGCAGTACGTC. Translated, it gives CASSYALYYEQYV.

A few counts support this clonotype. V is TRBV5-4 and J is TRBJ1-1; D is unresolved. V was trimmed by 3 bases and J by 1 base, leaving 10 bases between them. The CDR3 is 14 residues long. Per the germline V gene, CDR1 is SGHNT and CDR2 is YYREEE (reference sequence). The CDR3 sequence: CASSYPYGNTEAFF. For the CDR3, the DNA is TGTGCCAGCAGCTACCCATACGGGAACACTGAAGCTTTCTTT.

This clonotype is labeled medium-sized. The V and J genes are TRBV4-3 and TRBJ2-5; 9 bases align to TRBD2. The V gene end was trimmed by 0 bases and the J gene end by 1 base; junction bases not matched to a gene: 0. The CDR3 loop spans 15 amino acids. Germline CDR1 is LGHNA and CDR2 is YSLEER. The chain's CDR3 is CASSQERGGQETQYF. The CDR3 DNA is TGCGCCAGCAGCCAAGAGCGGGGGGGCCAAGAGACCCAGTACTTC.

This clonotype appeared many times. The gene calls are TRBV12-3 or TRBV12-4 and TRBJ2-1; TRBD2 matches 14 bases. V shed 5 bases, J shed 8 bases, and the junction held 5 bases outside the gene matches. This CDR3 spans 15 amino acids. The CDR3 reads CASSLTSGGADEQFF. In DNA, the CDR3 is TGTGCCAGCAGTCTGACTAGCGGGGGGGCGGATGAGCAGTTCTTC.

This clonotype has only a few counts. The genes are TRBV4-1 and TRBJ2-7, with 10 nucleotides matching TRBD1. This CDR3 is 15 amino acids long. V trimming: 1 base; J trimming: 5 bases; junction bases outside the gene matches: 5. The germline CDR1 and CDR2 sequences are MGHRA and YSYEKL. The CDR3 sequence is CASSQGQGAVDEQYF. The CDR3 DNA is TGCGCCAGCAGCCAAGGACAGGGGGCCGTAGACGAGCAGTACTTC.

The chain couples TRBV4-1 to TRBJ2-1; D uncertain. The V end was cut by 4 bases, the J end by 4 bases, with 8 bases between. The CDR3 loop spans 13 amino acids. In germline, CDR1 is MGHRA, CDR2 YSYEKL. This CDR3 is CASSPYLYNEQFF. In DNA, the CDR3 is TGCGCCAGCAGCCCCTACCTGTACAATGAGCAGTTCTTC.

This clonotype was picked up many times. The chain couples TRBV7-9 to TRBJ1-1; a weak D match, TRBD1 (5 bases). CDR3 length: 15 amino acids. Trimming shortened V by 1 base and J by 1 base, and 10 bases separated the two germline ends. Germline V gene sequence: CDR1 SEHNR, CDR2 FQNEAQ (reference sequence). In nucleotides, the CDR3 is TGTGCCAGCAGCTTAGATCTGAGGGGGAACACTGAAGCTTTCTTT. It is translated as CASSLDLRGNTEAFF.

DNA of the CDR3: TGTGCCAGCAGCCTACAGGACAGTAGTAATGAGCAGTTCTTC. Translating it yields CASSLQDSSNEQFF. This sequence joins TRBV7-8 and TRBJ2-1; D is perhaps TRBD1 (6 bases). The germline V gene has CDR1 SGHVS and CDR2 FQNEAQ. V lost 5 bases and J 7 bases, leaving 15 bases between the germline ends. This CDR3 has 14 amino acids. Filled out from reference TRBV7-8 and TRBJ2-1, the complete variable domain reads GAGVSQSPRYKVAKRGQDVALRCDPISGHVSLFWYQQALGQGPEFLTYFQNEAQLDKSGLPSDRFFAERPEGSVSTLKIQRTQQEDSAVYLCASSLQDSSNEQFFGPGTRLTVL.

Comment on this clonotype: One junction end disagrees with the germline gene, perhaps due to a read error. The rearrangement links TRBV9 to TRBJ2-1; 9 bases are shared with TRBD2. The CDR3 contains 15 residues. Germline V gene sequence: CDR1 SGDLS, CDR2 YYNGEE. In DNA form, the CDR3 reads TGTGCCAGCACCGTAGGCGGGGGGGCTTACAATGAGCAGTTCTTC. Protein: CASTVGGGAYNEQFF.

The table lists this clonotype with a few counts. This chain connects TRBV6-2 or TRBV6-3 to TRBJ2-1; D not resolved. The CDR3 is 14 residues long. Trimming cost V 4 bases and J 3 bases, with 10 bases left between them. Germline CDR1 and CDR2: MNHEY and SVGEGT. Here the CDR3 DNA reads TGTGCCAGCAGTTGGGTAAGCTTCTACAATGAGCAGTTCTTC. Its translation is CASSWVSFYNEQFF.

This clonotype has only a few counts. The chain uses TRBV5-1 and TRBJ1-2, with TRBD1 as a possible D gene (6 bases). Between the trimmed V and J ends, which lost 4 bases and 0 bases, there was a span of 19 bases. CDR3 length equals 17 residues. In germline, CDR1 is SGHRS, CDR2 YFSETQ. The CDR3 DNA reads as TGCGCCAGCAGCCAGGAGGGCAGGGGAGCGGCTAACTATGGCTACACCTTC. This encodes CASSQEGRGAANYGYTF.

J is TRBJ2-1 and V is TRBV6-2 or TRBV6-3, with 9 bases identical to TRBD1. The CDR3 runs 16 residues. Germline values: CDR1 MNHEY, CDR2 SVGEGT. The trim removed 6 bases at V and 7 bases at J, leaving 13 bases unmatched. The CDR3 sequence: CASSSGGGQGWNEQFF. In DNA form, the CDR3 reads TGTGCCAGCAGCAGTGGTGGGGGACAGGGATGGAATGAGCAGTTCTTC.